The 24 T cell receptor beta chains in this list originate from one sample, sequenced in a study of blood T cells in healthy people across ages. PCR was performed a second time for about 7 to 11 cycles using a sample-barcoded 5' primer and a J-beta primer mix. TCRdb fed the 5' RACE reads into MiXCR, producing one record per CDR3 protein. In the table there are under 1,100,000 distinct CDR3 sequences, under 30% of which are singletons. This sample also appeared in a second study, on T cells of mothers and their children.

Sequencing was done on a sample of blood. The receptors originated from a girl aged 2-10 years in good health.

The chain has TRBV7-6 and TRBJ1-2; D is perhaps TRBD1 (5 bases). CDR1 and CDR2 from the germline V gene are SGHVS and FNYEAQ. V lost 5 bases, J lost 8 bases, and 21 bases lay in between. This CDR3 region has 15 residues. CDR3 residues: CASSNTWGDAAGYTF. The CDR3 bases are TGTGCCAGCAGCAATACTTGGGGGGACGCGGCCGGCTACACCTTC.

V usage is TRBV5-1 and J usage is TRBJ2-2, with 7 bases aligning to TRBD2. CDR1 is SGHRS, CDR2 YFSETQ, per germline. The CDR3 is 14 residues long. The V gene end was trimmed by 5 bases and the J gene end by 2 bases; junction bases not matched to a gene: 3. CDR3 in amino acids: CASRLAANTGELFF. CDR3 coding DNA: TGCGCCAGCAGGCTAGCGGCCAACACCGGGGAGCTGTTTTTT.

A few counts support this clonotype. The V gene is TRBV29-1, the J gene TRBJ1-1, with a weak D call TRBD1 (5 bases). Germline loops: CDR1 SQVTM, CDR2 ANQGSEA. The V and J ends lost 5 bases and 8 bases respectively, with 9 bases between them. The CDR3 contains 10 residues. CDR3 region: CSVLTVEAFF. The CDR3 DNA sequence: TGCAGCGTTCTGACAGTAGAAGCTTTCTTT.

This clonotype showed up just a few times. V and J are TRBV7-9 and TRBJ2-3, with D unclear. The CDR3 runs 13 residues. The V gene lost 5 bases and the J gene lost 0 bases, with 6 bases spanning the gap. Germline lookup yields CDR1 SEHNR and CDR2 FQNEAQ (reference sequence). The CDR3 is CASSIPSTDTQYF. CDR3 coding DNA: TGTGCCAGCAGCATTCCTAGCACAGATACGCAGTATTTT.

This clonotype has a count of ten or more. The chain carries TRBV11-2 and TRBJ2-1; perhaps TRBD2 as D (6 bases). Trimming took off 1 base at V and 2 bases at J, with 9 bases between the two ends. The germline CDR1 and CDR2 sequences are SGHAT and FQNNGV. The CDR3 is 15 amino acids. CDR3 residues: CASSLGGGAYNEQFF. The CDR3 nucleotides read TGTGCCAGCAGCTTAGGTGGCGGGGCCTACAATGAGCAGTTCTTC.

On this clonotype itself: Lacking the conserved final phenylalanine or tryptophan, this CDR3 likely reflects a read error. No DNA is shown, since the ends of the CDR3 on it are uncertain; the CDR3 is the one TCRdb lists. CDR3 sequence reads: CASSYSASYYEHRL. The J gene is TRBJ2-7, the V gene TRBV6-2 or TRBV6-3. The CDR3 length is 14 residues, termini included. Germline CDR1 reads MNHEY; CDR2 reads SVGEGT.

Many counts were recorded for this clonotype. The chain recombines TRBV12-3 or TRBV12-4 with TRBJ1-5; D gene uncertain. V lost 6 bases and J lost 3, with 6 bases in between. This CDR3 has 12 amino acids. CDR3 sequence reads: CASRTFNQPQHF. The CDR3 bases are TGTGCCAGCAGAACATTCAATCAGCCCCAGCATTTT.

The V gene is TRBV20-1, the J gene TRBJ2-5; D possibly corresponds to TRBD2 (5 bases). The better agreement between TRBJ2-7 and the DNA end casts doubt on the J call. Germline V lookup: CDR1 DFQATT, CDR2 SNEGSKA (reference sequence). CDR3 length: 13 amino acids. The CDR3 DNA sequence: TGCAGTGCTACTGAGGGTAGCCCCTACGAGCAGTACTTC. Its translation is CSATEGSPYEQYF.

This clonotype occurred many times. The V call is TRBV20-1, the J call TRBJ2-7; D is perhaps TRBD2 (5 bases). The V end was cut by 3 bases, the J end by 4 bases, with 10 bases between. Germline CDR1 reads DFQATT; CDR2 reads SNEGSKA (reference sequence). The CDR3 contains 12 residues. CDR3 DNA sequence: TGCAGTGCTAGCCGGGAAGGATACGAGCAGTACTTC. Translating gives CSASREGYEQYF.

This clonotype was seen more than once but under ten times. The V and J genes are TRBV20-1 and TRBJ2-7, with D unclear. The CDR3 is 15 residues long. V gave up 1 base and J gave up 0 bases, with 13 bases separating them. Germline lookup yields CDR1 DFQATT and CDR2 SNEGSKA (reference sequence). The CDR3 bases are TGCAGTGCTAGAGTTAGAGGCAGGAGCTCCTACGAGCAGTACTTC. Amino acid sequence: CSARVRGRSSYEQYF.

J is TRBJ1-2 and V is TRBV7-2; no definite D call. Trimming removed 1 base from V and 6 bases from J, with 15 bases in between. CDR3 length: 15 amino acids. Per germline, CDR1 SGHTA and CDR2 FQGNSA. This CDR3 reads CASSLEARQRDGYTF. CDR3 in DNA: TGTGCCAGCAGCTTAGAGGCCAGGCAGAGAGATGGCTACACCTTC.

This clonotype was detected only a few times. The chain has TRBV29-1 and TRBJ1-1; 9 nucleotides agree with TRBD1. The CDR3 length is 13 residues. Germline V CDR1 and CDR2: SQVTM, ANQGSEA. The V segment lost 7 bases and the J segment 7 bases; nucleotides outside the gene matches: 10. The CDR3 nucleotides are TGCAGCGCAGAAATTGACAGGGGGAGTGAAGCTTTCTTT. It encodes CSAEIDRGSEAFF. The entire variable domain, with the rest obtained from reference TRBV29-1 and TRBJ1-1, is as follows: SAVISQKPSRDICQRGTSLTIQCQVDSQVTMMFWYRQQPGQSLTLIATANQGSEATYESGFVIDKFPISRPNLTFSTLTVSNMSPEDSSIYLCSAEIDRGSEAFFGQGTRLTVV.

Only a few counts were recorded for this clonotype. The chain is built from TRBV7-2 and TRBJ1-3; possibly TRBD1 for D (5 bases). The germline gives CDR1 SGHTA, CDR2 FQGNSA. CDR3 length: 14 residues. Trimming removed 7 bases from V and 4 bases from J, with 14 bases in between. The CDR3 nucleotides read TGTGCCAGCACCTATTATGGGGCAGGAAACACCATATATTTT. This translates into CASTYYGAGNTIYF.

This clonotype was detected many times. The chain joins TRBV20-1 to TRBJ2-7, with D uncertain. This CDR3 is 16 amino acids long. With 0 bases removed from V and 2 bases from J, the gap between germline ends came to 17 bases. Germline lookup yields CDR1 DFQATT and CDR2 SNEGSKA (reference sequence). Written as DNA, the CDR3 is TGCAGTGCTAGAGATACACGGCTAGGCGATACCTACGAGCAGTACTTC. This sequence encodes CSARDTRLGDTYEQYF.

The chain has TRBV12-3 or TRBV12-4 and TRBJ2-3, with D perhaps TRBD1 or TRBD2 (5 bases each). CDR3 length: 15 amino acids. Deletions cut 6 bases from V and 4 bases from J, with 17 bases between. The CDR3 sequence: CASSRRGLGADTQYF. DNA for the CDR3: TGTGCCAGCAGCCGACGCGGACTGGGGGCAGATACGCAGTATTTT.

This clonotype was seen a handful of times. V usage is TRBV12-3 or TRBV12-4 and J usage is TRBJ1-4; D perhaps matches TRBD1 (5 bases). CDR3 length equals 14 residues. Trimming took off 6 bases at V and 2 bases at J, with 10 bases between the two ends. The CDR3 reads CASSSGLTNEKLFF. CDR3 nucleotide sequence: TGTGCCAGCAGCTCGGGACTGACTAATGAAAAACTGTTTTTT.

This clonotype was counted a few times. The rearrangement links TRBV12-3 or TRBV12-4 to TRBJ1-3, with 7 bases lining up with TRBD1. CDR3 length: 15 residues. The V gene end was trimmed by 5 bases and the J gene end by 4 bases; junction bases not matched to a gene: 8. The CDR3 sequence is CASSAGDSPGNTIYF. The DNA of the CDR3 is TGTGCCAGCAGTGCGGGGGACAGTCCCGGAAACACCATATATTTT.

The chain carries TRBV7-2 and TRBJ2-5, with D perhaps assigned TRBD1 or TRBD2 (5 bases each). TRBJ2-7 explains the end of the DNA better; the J call may be wrong. The CDR3 is made up of 14 amino acids. Germline V lookup: CDR1 SGHTA, CDR2 FQGNSA. The CDR3 sequence is CASSSSRDGYEQYF. The CDR3, as DNA: TGTGCCAGCAGCTCGTCCCGGGACGGGTACGAGCAGTACTTC.

The chain uses TRBV20-1 and TRBJ1-1; D may be TRBD1 (6 bases). The CDR3 spans 13 residues. Germline loops: CDR1 DFQATT, CDR2 SNEGSKA (reference sequence). Here the CDR3 reads CSGIGGMNTEAFF. The CDR3 coding sequence is TGCAGCGGAATAGGGGGAATGAACACTGAAGCTTTCTTT.

On this clonotype: A junction boundary mismatches the germline segment, possibly from a read error. This chain joins TRBV12-3 or TRBV12-4 and TRBJ1-1; unclear D gene. The CDR3 contains 14 residues. The DNA of the CDR3 is TGTGCCGGCAGTTTAGAGGGAATGAACACTGAAGCTTTCTTT. Translating it yields CAGSLEGMNTEAFF.

The rearrangement links TRBV11-2 to TRBJ2-5, with 11 bases aligning to TRBD2. The assigned J gene may be wrong: the sequence end matches TRBJ2-1 better. Germline V gene data show CDR1 as SGHAT and CDR2 as FQNNGV. The CDR3 is 14 residues long. CDR3 in DNA: TGTGCCAGCATTCTAGCGGGAGGTTTGGGTGAGCAGTTCTTC. Its translation is CASILAGGLGEQFF.

J is TRBJ1-1 and V is TRBV9; 8 nucleotides align to TRBD1. This CDR3 comprises 15 residues. J was trimmed by 1 base and V by 4 bases; bases with no gene match: 6. Germline V lookup: CDR1 SGDLS, CDR2 YYNGEE. The CDR3 DNA is TGTGCCAGCAGCCCCCTGGGACAGGAGAACACTGAAGCTTTCTTT. Translating gives CASSPLGQENTEAFF.

This clonotype was recorded a few times. V gene TRBV12-3 or TRBV12-4 combines with J gene TRBJ2-3, with TRBD1 identical over 7 bases. Unmatched junction bases numbered 5, after V lost 3 bases and J lost 2 bases. The CDR3 is 15 residues long. The CDR3 here is CASSLGTANTDTQYF. The CDR3 DNA reads as TGTGCCAGCAGTTTGGGGACAGCAAACACAGATACGCAGTATTTT.

The sample holds a few counts of this clonotype. This chain links TRBV11-2 with TRBJ2-4; D might be TRBD1 or TRBD2, each matching 6 bases. The ends were cut back, 5 bases at V and 11 bases at J, with 16 bases in the middle. This CDR3 comprises 13 residues. CDR1 SGHAT and CDR2 FQNNGV come from the germline V gene. The DNA of the CDR3 is TGTGCCAGCAGCCCGTCGGGGGCCCACGTTCAGTACTTC. Protein sequence: CASSPSGAHVQYF.